The 22 T cell receptor beta chains below all came from one sample that was sequenced in a study of PD-L1 blockade in urothelial cancer (dated by TCRdb to the late 2010s). The library relied on the immunoSEQ multiplex PCR assay. TCRdb took this table from immuneACCESS and kept in-frame rearrangements with V and J called. Such tables lack part of the clones; where checked against another copy, unresolved V genes explain under half of the gap, and the rest is unexplained. This sample is represented by some 80,000 clones; roughly 80% of them were singletons. Clones ranked in the top ten supply roughly 7.3% of the sample. The sample's time point label, decoded: pretreatment peripheral blood. Sequences were derived from PBMCs, sampled around atezolizumab (anti-PD-L1) treatment. The receptors were sampled from a man aged 40-50 years with urothelial cancer.

V gene TRBV7-2 combines with J gene TRBJ2-7, with D tentatively TRBD1 (6 bases). Germline loops: CDR1 SGHTA, CDR2 FQGNSA. The CDR3 is 14 residues long. V was clipped by 7 bases and J by 2 bases, with 15 bases between them. The CDR3 spells CASTRGRGTYEQYF. The DNA of the CDR3 is TGTGCCAGCACCAGGGGACGAGGGACCTACGAGCAGTACTTC.

The genes are TRBV10-1 and TRBJ2-7; 8 bases line up with TRBD1. The germline V gene has CDR1 WNHNN and CDR2 SYGVQD (reference sequence). CDR3 length: 13 amino acids. V was clipped by 5 bases and J by 7 bases; unmatched bases: 7. The CDR3 nucleotides are TGCGCCAGCAGTTTCCCAGGGGGCGAAGAGCAGTACTTC. It encodes CASSFPGGEEQYF.

The chain recombines TRBV9 with TRBJ2-1, with D tentatively TRBD1 (5 bases). The CDR3 consists of 13 residues. From germline, CDR1 is SGDLS and CDR2 YYNGEE. Between the trimmed V and J ends, which lost 3 bases and 10 bases, there was a span of 14 bases. The CDR3 sequence: CASSDRTNTEQFF. CDR3 coding DNA: TGTGCCAGCAGCGACCGGACAAACACAGAGCAGTTCTTC.

Notes on this clone: The same CDR3 can be traced to other DNA sequences in this sample. The V call is TRBV6-5, the J call TRBJ2-3; 11 bases fit TRBD2. This CDR3 has 14 residues. V dropped 6 bases and J dropped 5; count of bases not matched to a gene: 4. Germline CDR1 MNHEY, CDR2 SVGAGI. The CDR3 loop is CASRASGRLDTQYF. The CDR3 coding sequence is TGTGCCAGCAGGGCTAGCGGGAGGCTAGATACGCAGTATTTT.

The chain carries TRBV15 and TRBJ2-2, with 9 bases fitting TRBD2. CDR1 is LNHNV, CDR2 YYDKDF, per germline (reference sequence). V gave up 6 bases and J gave up 4 bases; unmatched junction bases: 6. The CDR3 has 15 residues. DNA for the CDR3: TGTGCCACCAGGATTAGCGGGAGCCCCACCGGGGAGCTGTTTTTT. Its translation: CATRISGSPTGELFF.

The chain is built from TRBV28 and TRBJ2-2, with D possibly matching TRBD2 (5 bases). The CDR3 loop spans 14 amino acids. Trimming stripped 7 bases from V and 2 bases from J, with 11 bases between. Germline V gene sequence: CDR1 MDHEN, CDR2 SYDVKM. CDR3 sequence: CASTSRKNTGELFF. CDR3 DNA sequence: TGTGCCAGCACTAGCCGGAAAAACACCGGGGAGCTGTTTTTT.

The rearrangement uses TRBV9 and TRBJ2-5; 8 nucleotides agree with TRBD2. This CDR3 is 15 amino acids long. From germline, CDR1 is SGDLS and CDR2 YYNGEE. The trim removed 3 bases at V and 2 bases at J, leaving 6 bases unmatched. CDR3 DNA sequence: TGTGCCAGCAGCGATGAAGCGGGAGCTCAAGAGACCCAGTACTTC. It yields the protein CASSDEAGAQETQYF. Complete variable domain (other parts from reference TRBV9 and TRBJ2-5): DSGVTQTPKHLITATGQRVTLRCSPRSGDLSVYWYQQSLDQGLQFLIQYYNGEERAKGNILERFSAQQFPDLHSELNLSSLELGDSALYFCASSDEAGAQETQYFGPGTRLLVL.

The CDR3 loop is CASSVGGSGSNEQFF. DNA of the CDR3: TGTGCCAGCAGCGTAGGAGGTAGCGGGAGTAATGAGCAGTTCTTC. The chain links TRBV9 to TRBJ2-1; 9 bases map to TRBD2. The CDR3 spans 15 residues. The V gene end was trimmed by 0 bases and the J gene end by 7 bases; junction bases not matched to a gene: 5. Looked up from germline, CDR1 is SGDLS and CDR2 is YYNGEE.

This chain uses TRBV30 with TRBJ2-3; 8 nucleotides align to TRBD1. The CDR3 totals 15 residues. Trimming took 1 base from V and 0 from J; bases not matched to a gene: 3. CDR1 and CDR2 (germline): GTSNPN, SVGIG (reference sequence). CDR3 in amino acids: CAWSGTGTSTDTQYF. CDR3 nucleotides: TGTGCCTGGAGTGGGACAGGGACTAGCACAGATACGCAGTATTTT.

V usage is TRBV11-3 and J usage is TRBJ2-5, with a possible D match to TRBD2 (7 bases). CDR3 length equals 13 residues. The germline CDR1 and CDR2 sequences are SGHNT and YENEEA. The V gene lost 5 bases and the J gene lost 5 bases, with 12 bases spanning the gap. This CDR3 is CASSRGGAETQYF. CDR3 DNA sequence: TGTGCCAGCAGCCGAGGGGGGGCTGAGACCCAGTACTTC.

The DNA for the CDR3 is TGTGCCAGCAGCTACCACGGGTTTGGAACCACAGATACGCAGTATTTT. It is translated as CASSYHGFGTTDTQYF. This chain uses TRBV5-8 with TRBJ2-3; D is unclear. Germline lookup yields CDR1 SGHTS and CDR2 YDEGEE. The CDR3 spans 16 residues. The V end lost 3 bases, the J end lost 2 bases, and 16 bases lay between the germline ends.

The chain links TRBV4-1 to TRBJ1-2; TRBD1 matches 12 bases. Germline CDR1 is MGHRA and CDR2 is YSYEKL. The CDR3 extends over 17 amino acids. Trimming at V came to 3 bases and at J to 4 bases, leaving 9 bases not matched to a gene. CDR3 protein: CASSHAGQGAQFYGYTF. The CDR3 nucleotides are TGCGCCAGCAGCCATGCGGGACAGGGGGCACAATTCTATGGCTACACCTTC.

The chain uses TRBV18 and TRBJ1-3; 9 bases are shared with TRBD1. CDR1 and CDR2 (germline): KGHSH, LQKENI. The J segment lost 0 bases and the V segment lost 2 bases, leaving 8 bases of the junction unmatched. The CDR3 is 18 residues long. CDR3 nucleotides: TGTGCCAGCTCACCATTCGACAGGGGGATTTCCTCTGGAAACACCATATATTTT. Protein product: CASSPFDRGISSGNTIYF.

The DNA of the CDR3 is TGCGCCAGCAGCTCCTGGGACTTTCGCAATGAGCAGTTCTTC. Translation: CASSSWDFRNEQFF. The rearrangement uses TRBV5-1 and TRBJ2-1; perhaps TRBD2 as D (6 bases). CDR3 size: 14 residues. V lost 3 bases, J lost 6 bases, and 13 bases lay in between. Germline V lookup: CDR1 SGHRS, CDR2 YFSETQ.

The J gene is TRBJ1-1, the V gene TRBV29-1; D remains ambiguous. CDR1 is SQVTM and CDR2 is ANQGSEA in the germline V gene. The CDR3 is made up of 12 amino acids. V gave up 2 bases and J gave up 6 bases, with 10 bases separating them. CDR3 DNA sequence: TGCAGCGTTGAAAAAAGTGGGCCTGAAGCTTTCTTT. Translated: CSVEKSGPEAFF.

V is TRBV11-3 and J is TRBJ1-3, with D possibly being TRBD1 (5 bases). This CDR3 contains 15 residues. Germline CDR1 SGHNT, CDR2 YENEEA. V was shortened by 1 base and J by 1 base, with 8 bases between the two germline ends. The CDR3 DNA sequence: TGTGCCAGCAGCTTAGGCCGGGGGTCTGGAAACACCATATATTTT. Its protein product is CASSLGRGSGNTIYF.

Concerning this clone: Other DNA sequences in this specimen translate into the identical CDR3. The chain couples TRBV28 to TRBJ1-3; D is ambiguous. Trimming took 6 bases from V and 0 from J, leaving 12 bases between them. CDR3 length: 15 residues. Germline lookup yields CDR1 MDHEN and CDR2 SYDVKM. The DNA of the CDR3 is TGTGCCAGCAGCTCTCCGGTCCTCTCTGGAAACACCATATATTTT. It is translated as CASSSPVLSGNTIYF.

The chain combines TRBV19 with TRBJ1-5; a possible D gene is TRBD1 (6 bases). Germline V gene lookup returns CDR1 LNHDA and CDR2 SQIVND (reference sequence). CDR3 length: 15 amino acids. The ends were cut back, 4 bases at V and 4 bases at J, with 14 bases in the middle. CDR3 sequence reads: CASSKGGQTNQPQHF. CDR3 DNA: TGTGCCAGTAGTAAAGGAGGACAGACTAATCAGCCCCAGCATTTT.

The rearrangement joins TRBV4-1 to TRBJ1-1; D gene ambiguous. Germline V lookup: CDR1 MGHRA, CDR2 YSYEKL. V was clipped by 4 bases and J by 3 bases, with 9 bases between them. The length of the CDR3 is 13 residues. CDR3 residues: CASSPSGDTEAFF. The CDR3 nucleotides are TGCGCCAGCAGCCCCTCCGGTGACACTGAAGCTTTCTTT.

The chain carries TRBV27 and TRBJ2-1, with a tentative D call TRBD2 (5 bases). Germline CDR1 reads MNHEY; CDR2 reads SMNVEV (reference sequence). CDR3 size: 14 residues. Trimming removed 2 bases at V and 5 bases at J, with 10 bases between. The CDR3 reads CASSLRSGNNEQFF. The CDR3 DNA sequence: TGTGCCAGCAGTTTACGTTCGGGGAACAATGAGCAGTTCTTC.

The chain recombines TRBV7-2 with TRBJ2-7; 9 bases match TRBD2. Germline V gene lookup returns CDR1 SGHTA and CDR2 FQGNSA. With 5 bases clipped from V and 4 bases from J, the junction kept 12 bases outside the gene matches. This CDR3 is 16 amino acids long. CDR3 amino acids: CASSRDASGKVYEQYF. The CDR3, as DNA: TGTGCCAGCAGCCGAGATGCTAGCGGGAAGGTATACGAGCAGTACTTC. The whole variable domain, remainder taken from reference TRBV7-2 and TRBJ2-7, is GAGVSQSPSNKVTEKGKDVELRCDPISGHTALYWYRQSLGQGLEFLIYFQGNSAPDKSGLPSDRFSAERTGGSVSTLTIQRTQQEDSAVYLCASSRDASGKVYEQYFGPGTRLTVT.

The chain carries TRBV5-1 and TRBJ2-1; weak D call: TRBD2 (5 bases). The CDR3 loop spans 14 amino acids. The V end was cut by 4 bases, the J end by 9 bases, with 17 bases between. Germline assignment: CDR1 SGHRS and CDR2 YFSETQ. The CDR3 here is CASSQAVETGEQFF. In DNA, the CDR3 is TGCGCCAGCAGCCAAGCGGTAGAAACCGGTGAGCAGTTCTTC.